These 20 T cell receptor beta chains came from one sample sequenced in a study of blood T cell repertoires in COVID-19. Clones were sequenced by immunoSEQ multiplex PCR, and TCRdb holds only the in-frame ones, with some missing. Of over 250,000 clones listed, about 87% are singletons. The sequenced sample was peripheral blood. Receptor source: a woman aged 45 to 65 with acute or convalescent COVID-19.

The chain employs TRBV29-1 and TRBJ2-3; D is unresolved. CDR1 and CDR2 from the germline V gene are SQVTM and ANQGSEA. V lost 1 base and J 1 base, leaving 6 bases between the germline ends. The CDR3 has 13 amino acids. The CDR3 sequence: CSVEGAGTDTQYF. The CDR3 DNA reads as TGCAGCGTTGAAGGAGCCGGCACAGATACGCAGTATTTT.

The chain carries TRBV19 and TRBJ1-2; D not certain. CDR1 is LNHDA and CDR2 is SQIVND in the germline V gene (reference sequence). This CDR3 is 15 amino acids long. V was shortened by 4 bases and J by 0 bases, with 12 bases between the two germline ends. CDR3 in DNA: TGTGCCAGTAGTAGTTGGGCGGGAGCTAACTATGGCTACACCTTC. Its translation: CASSSWAGANYGYTF.

This clone occurred once. The V call is TRBV28, the J call TRBJ1-3, with 8 bases aligning to TRBD1. The CDR3 consists of 13 residues. Losses at the gene ends were 7 bases for V and 4 bases for J; bases not matched to a gene: 3. Germline CDR1 and CDR2: MDHEN and SYDVKM. The CDR3 DNA is TGTGCCAGCACCAGGGACAGGGGAAACACCATATATTTT. Protein sequence: CASTRDRGNTIYF.

This clone was found once. The chain combines TRBV27 with TRBJ2-1; 9 bases match TRBD1. The CDR3 totals 15 residues. J lost 2 bases, V lost 7 bases, and 6 bases had no gene match. The germline CDR1 and CDR2 sequences are MNHEY and SMNVEV (reference sequence). CDR3 bases: TGTGCCAGCAACCTCCGGGACAGGGCCTACAATGAGCAGTTCTTC. It specifies CASNLRDRAYNEQFF.

The V and J genes are TRBV15 and TRBJ1-1, with D uncertain. The CDR3 loop spans 13 amino acids. The germline V and J ends were trimmed by 1 base and 2 bases, with 5 bases remaining between them. From germline, CDR1 is LNHNV and CDR2 YYDKDF (reference sequence). DNA of the CDR3: TGTGCCACCAGCAGAGTTGTAAACACTGAAGCTTTCTTT. As protein: CATSRVVNTEAFF.

CDR3 coding DNA: TGCAGCGTTGCGACAGGGATTCGGGGTGGCTACACCTTC. Translating it yields CSVATGIRGGYTF. The chain employs TRBV29-1 and TRBJ1-2; 7 bases map to TRBD1. Germline V gene lookup returns CDR1 SQVTM and CDR2 ANQGSEA. V shed 4 bases and J 7 bases; nucleotides not matched to a gene: 9. The length of the CDR3 is 13 residues.

The chain links TRBV28 to TRBJ2-5; 7 bases align to TRBD2. Germline V lookup: CDR1 MDHEN, CDR2 SYDVKM. This CDR3 has 15 residues. V was pared by 0 bases and J by 2 bases, with 3 bases of the junction left unmatched. CDR3 sequence (DNA): TGTGCCAGCAGTTTATGGATTAGCGGGCAAGAGACCCAGTACTTC. Protein sequence: CASSLWISGQETQYF.

The V and J genes are TRBV7-3 and TRBJ2-5, with a tentative D call TRBD2 (5 bases). There are 15 residues in the CDR3. Germline assignment: CDR1 SGHTA and CDR2 FQGTGA. V dropped 5 bases and J dropped 5 bases, with 18 bases sitting between them. The CDR3 sequence: CASSIQGSLGETQYF. The CDR3 nucleotides are TGTGCCAGCAGCATCCAAGGGAGTTTGGGGGAGACCCAGTACTTC.

This clone was seen only once. The chain has TRBV3-1 (or the pseudogene TRBV3-2) and TRBJ2-7; D is ambiguous. CDR3 length: 14 amino acids. Trimming removed 1 base from V and 0 bases from J, with 7 bases in between. Germline-derived CDR1 and CDR2 are LGHDT and YNNKEL (reference sequence). The CDR3 DNA reads as TGTGCCAGCAGCCAAGGATACAGCTCCTACGAGCAGTACTTC. Protein sequence: CASSQGYSSYEQYF.

CDR3 residues: CASRTGSGGYTF. CDR3 nucleotides: TGTGCCAGCAGGACAGGGTCGGGTGGCTACACCTTC. The rearrangement joins TRBV7-2 to TRBJ1-2; TRBD1 matches 7 bases. The germline V gene encodes CDR1 SGHTA and CDR2 FQGNSA. The CDR3 loop spans 12 amino acids. After removal of 6 bases from V and 7 bases from J, the junction contained 5 bases not matched to a gene.

This rearrangement joins TRBV27 to TRBJ2-7, with a possible D match to TRBD1 (5 bases). The V and J ends lost 5 bases and 1 base respectively, with 6 bases between them. The CDR3 spans 12 residues. Germline V gene lookup returns CDR1 MNHEY and CDR2 SMNVEV (reference sequence). The CDR3 loop reads CASSRGSYEQYF. The CDR3, as DNA: TGTGCCAGCAGTAGGGGTTCCTACGAGCAGTACTTC.

The rearrangement joins TRBV27 to TRBJ1-6; D is uncertain. Trimming pared 4 bases from V and 9 bases from J, leaving 7 bases between. The length of the CDR3 is 12 residues. Germline CDR1 is MNHEY and CDR2 is SMNVEV (reference sequence). The CDR3 is CASSSGGSPLHF. CDR3 nucleotide sequence: TGTGCCAGCAGTTCCGGCGGTTCACCCCTCCACTTT.

This sequence joins TRBV7-2 and TRBJ2-2; the match to TRBD1 covers 10 bases. The CDR3 is 17 amino acids. The V and J ends lost 5 bases and 0 bases, in that order; junction bases with no gene match: 6. CDR1 SGHTA and CDR2 FQGNSA come from the germline V gene. Written as DNA, the CDR3 is TGTGCCAGCAGCGTCAGGACAGGGGGGCCGAACACCGGGGAGCTGTTTTTT. Translated, it gives CASSVRTGGPNTGELFF.

The rearrangement joins TRBV27 to TRBJ2-5, with D perhaps matching TRBD1 (6 bases). V lost 5 bases and J 5 bases, leaving 15 bases between the germline ends. CDR3 length equals 14 residues. Looked up from germline, CDR1 is MNHEY and CDR2 is SMNVEV (reference sequence). The CDR3 loop is CASSVQGHLETQYF. The DNA for the CDR3 is TGTGCCAGCAGTGTTCAGGGGCATCTTGAGACCCAGTACTTC.

This rearrangement joins TRBV28 to TRBJ2-3; tentative D call: TRBD1 (6 bases). With 3 bases removed from V and 2 bases from J, the gap between germline ends came to 9 bases. The CDR3 covers 14 residues. From germline, CDR1 is MDHEN and CDR2 SYDVKM. CDR3 DNA sequence: TGTGCCAGCAGTTTCGGGACATACACAGATACGCAGTATTTT. Translated, it gives CASSFGTYTDTQYF. The full variable domain, in which reference TRBV28 and TRBJ2-3 provide the parts outside the CDR3, is DVKVTQSSRYLVKRTGEKVFLECVQDMDHENMFWYRQDPGLGLRLIYFSYDVKMKEKGDIPEGYSVSREKKERFSLILESASTNQTSMYLCASSFGTYTDTQYFGPGTRLTVL.

J is TRBJ1-3 and V is TRBV19, with 10 bases fitting TRBD1. Trimming cost V 6 bases and J 2 bases; bases outside gene matches: 4. The CDR3 is 15 amino acids. Germline V lookup: CDR1 LNHDA, CDR2 SQIVND (reference sequence). The CDR3 here is CASRTGGTAGNTIYF. The CDR3 DNA reads TGTGCCAGTAGGACAGGGGGCACGGCTGGAAACACCATATATTTT.

This CDR3 is CASSIGDRDSAEAFF. CDR3 DNA: TGTGCCAGCAGTATAGGGGACAGGGATTCAGCTGAAGCTTTCTTT. The V gene is TRBV27, the J gene TRBJ1-1, with 9 bases identical to TRBD1. This CDR3 comprises 15 residues. The V gene end was trimmed by 5 bases and the J gene end by 6 bases; junction bases not matched to a gene: 10. Germline CDR1 MNHEY, CDR2 SMNVEV (reference sequence).

V usage is TRBV11-2 and J usage is TRBJ1-3; TRBD1 aligns across 7 bases. CDR3 length: 14 residues. J was trimmed by 6 bases and V by 5 bases; bases with no gene match: 7. The germline CDR1 and CDR2 sequences are SGHAT and FQNNGV. The CDR3 DNA sequence: TGTGCCAGCAGCAAAAACCAGGGGGAAAACACCATATATTTT. This translates into CASSKNQGENTIYF.

The rearrangement joins TRBV10-3 to TRBJ1-2; the D gene is possibly TRBD1 (6 bases). This CDR3 contains 16 residues. Germline CDR1 ENHRY, CDR2 SYGVKD. Trimming pared 3 bases from V and 4 bases from J, leaving 18 bases between. The CDR3 DNA follows: TGTGCCATCAGTGACCCCGGGAGGGGGAGGACCTATGGCTACACCTTC. Amino acid sequence: CAISDPGRGRTYGYTF.

The V gene is TRBV7-3, the J gene TRBJ2-3; a weak D match, TRBD1 (5 bases). This CDR3 has 12 amino acids. Trimming removed 5 bases from V and 5 bases from J, with 8 bases in between. Germline V lookup: CDR1 SGHTA, CDR2 FQGTGA. This chain's CDR3 is CASSHQGDTQYF. The CDR3 DNA reads as TGTGCCAGCAGCCATCAGGGAGATACGCAGTATTTT.